The source of this T cell receptor beta chain is a study of blood T cell repertoires in COVID-19. Whole-study context: Researchers got acute and convalescent COVID-19 samples from the United States, Italy and Spain. Sources were T cells, B-cell-depleted T cells, or PBMCs; the material itself was cDNA or gDNA.

Participants' own reports of clinical history determined their cohort assignment. V lost 5 bases and J lost 1; bases outside the gene matches: 3. Germline V CDR1 and CDR2: SNHLY, FYNNEI. This CDR3 contains 14 residues. This clone was picked up a small number of times. Original methodology: Estimation of nucleated cell counts was performed using reference gene primer amplification. Sequencing used immunoSEQ multiplex PCR; TCRdb keeps in-frame clones, though not all of them. V, J and clone size are taken as reported in that table, and D and trimming were inferred from the DNA itself. Among around 250,000 clones listed, 70% to 90% were seen once.

The sequencing sample was made of PBMCs or T cells enriched from blood (not recorded which). This receptor was identified in a woman in her forties or fifties with acute COVID-19. The chain joins TRBV2 to TRBJ2-7; 9 bases line up with TRBD1. CDR3 DNA: TGTGCCAGCAGTTCCGGGACAGGGTCCTACGAGCAGTACTTC. Its protein is CASSSGTGSYEQYF.